The 11 T cell receptor beta chains below were found in one sample sequenced in a study of blood T cell repertoires in COVID-19. TCRdb's copy holds only in-frame clones and misses some; the assay was immunoSEQ multiplex PCR. Among more than 250,000 clones listed, around 84% were seen once. Sample: PBMCs or T cells enriched from blood (not recorded which). Receptors were obtained from a man aged 40-49 years who had been exposed to COVID-19.

This chain connects TRBV10-1 to TRBJ1-3; D not certain. The germline CDR1 and CDR2 sequences are WNHNN and SYGVQD (reference sequence). This CDR3 has 17 amino acids. The V and J ends lost 4 bases and 0 bases respectively, with 16 bases between them. CDR3 nucleotide sequence: TGCGCCAGCAGTGTCCGGCACCGACTCAACTCTGGAAACACCATATATTTT. Translation gives CASSVRHRLNSGNTIYF.

V is TRBV19 and J is TRBJ2-6; D uncertain. Trimming stripped 3 bases from V and 0 bases from J, with 15 bases between. The CDR3 contains 18 residues. Per the germline V gene, CDR1 is LNHDA and CDR2 is SQIVND (reference sequence). DNA for the CDR3: TGTGCCAGTAGTATTCTAACAGCCTACTCCTCTGGGGCCAACGTCCTGACTTTC. It is translated as CASSILTAYSSGANVLTF.

This sequence joins TRBV5-1 and TRBJ2-1; TRBD2 aligns across 11 bases. Looked up from germline, CDR1 is SGHRS and CDR2 is YFSETQ. J lost 1 base, V lost 7 bases, and 4 bases had no gene match. The CDR3 covers 15 residues. Here the CDR3 DNA reads TGCGCCAGCGGACTAGCGGGTGGGTCCTACAATGAGCAGTTCTTC. Translated, it gives CASGLAGGSYNEQFF.

Here the CDR3 reads CASSIILREDTQYF. As DNA, the CDR3 is TGTGCCAGTAGTATAATTTTGAGAGAAGATACGCAGTATTTT. The chain couples TRBV19 to TRBJ2-3; D gene unclear. The CDR3 covers 14 residues. Trimming cost V 2 bases and J 5 bases, with 11 bases left between them. Germline CDR1 is LNHDA and CDR2 is SQIVND (reference sequence).

The rearrangement joins TRBV21-1 to TRBJ2-7; TRBD1 is taken as the D call from the table, unchecked against the DNA. TRBV21-1 is labeled a pseudogene. The CDR3 length is 19 residues. CDR3 region: CASSKWGSRRGTCAWEQYF. DNA for the CDR3: TGTGCCAGCAGCAAATGGGGGTCTCGAAGGGGGACGTGCGCGTGGGAGCAGTACTTC.

The chain recombines TRBV5-6 with TRBJ2-4, with D uncertain. The CDR3 is made up of 12 amino acids. Germline CDR1 is SGHDT and CDR2 is YYEEEE. V gave up 5 bases and J gave up 7 bases, with 10 bases separating them. As DNA, the CDR3 is TGTGCCAGCAGTGAAAAGGAGAACATTCAGTACTTC. It translates to CASSEKENIQYF.

This clone is a singleton in its sample. The CDR3 is CASSGSGGNYGYTF. The CDR3 DNA sequence: TGTGCCAGCAGTGGGAGTGGTGGTAACTATGGCTACACCTTC. V gene TRBV2 combines with J gene TRBJ1-2; D gene unclear. Germline V CDR1 and CDR2: SNHLY, FYNNEI. V lost 4 bases and J lost 1, with 10 bases in between. CDR3 length equals 14 residues.

In DNA form, the CDR3 reads TGTGCCAGCTGGGACAGGGTAAATAATCAGCCCCAGCATTTT. This codes for CASWDRVNNQPQHF. V is TRBV6-5 and J is TRBJ1-5; 9 bases are shared with TRBD1. The V segment lost 8 bases and the J segment 4 bases; nucleotides outside the gene matches: 6. The CDR3 is 14 amino acids. CDR1 and CDR2 from the germline V gene are MNHEY and SVGAGI.

V and J are TRBV14 and TRBJ2-2; D perhaps matches TRBD2 (5 bases). CDR1 and CDR2 from the germline V gene are SGHDN and FVKESK. Trimming removed 4 bases from V and 1 base from J, with 7 bases in between. The CDR3 runs to 14 residues. The CDR3 loop is CASSLLGNTGELFF. Here the CDR3 DNA reads TGTGCCAGCAGCCTACTAGGGAACACCGGGGAGCTGTTTTTT.

The V gene is TRBV9, the J gene TRBJ1-4; 8 bases fit TRBD1. This CDR3 has 16 amino acids. V lost 4 bases and J lost 8; bases outside the gene matches: 13. The germline V gene has CDR1 SGDLS and CDR2 YYNGEE. The CDR3 spells CASSPPRAGGVEKLFF. The CDR3 DNA sequence: TGTGCCAGCAGCCCCCCCAGGGCAGGGGGCGTAGAAAAACTGTTTTTT.

The rearrangement uses TRBV30 and TRBJ2-7, with 13 bases fitting TRBD2. Germline trimming cut 2 bases from V and 6 bases from J; bases unmatched to any gene: 10. Germline values: CDR1 GTSNPN, CDR2 SVGIG (reference sequence). This CDR3 is 16 amino acids long. Written as DNA, the CDR3 is TGTGCCTGGAGTACGTCCACTGGACTAGCGGGAGTCGAGCAGTACTTC. It yields the protein CAWSTSTGLAGVEQYF.